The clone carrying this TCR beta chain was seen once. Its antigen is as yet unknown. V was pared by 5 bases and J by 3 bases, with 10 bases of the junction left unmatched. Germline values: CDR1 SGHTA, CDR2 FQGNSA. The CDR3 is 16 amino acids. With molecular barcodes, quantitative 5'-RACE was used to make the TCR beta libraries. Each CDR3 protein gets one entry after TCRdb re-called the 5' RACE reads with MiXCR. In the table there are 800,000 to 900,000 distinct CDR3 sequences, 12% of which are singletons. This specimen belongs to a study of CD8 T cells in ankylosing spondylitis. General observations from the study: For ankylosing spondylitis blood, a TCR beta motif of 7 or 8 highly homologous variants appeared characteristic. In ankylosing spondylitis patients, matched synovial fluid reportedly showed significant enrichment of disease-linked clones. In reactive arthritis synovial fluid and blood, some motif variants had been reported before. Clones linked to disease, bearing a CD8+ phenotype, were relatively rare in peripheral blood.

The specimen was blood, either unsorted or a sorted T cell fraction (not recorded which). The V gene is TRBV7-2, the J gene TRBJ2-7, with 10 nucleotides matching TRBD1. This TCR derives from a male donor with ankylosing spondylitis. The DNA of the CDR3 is TGTGCCAGCAGCGGAGCGACAGGGGGCGAAGTCTACGAGCAGTACTTC. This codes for CASSGATGGEVYEQYF.